This T cell receptor beta chain comes out of a study of T cell changes during pregnancy in multiple sclerosis. The V and J ends lost 3 bases and 5 bases respectively, with 8 bases between them. Germline V gene sequence: CDR1 MDHEN, CDR2 SYDVKM. CDR3 length: 13 amino acids. Profiling relied on immunoSEQ multiplex PCR, and the TCRdb table lists in-frame clones only, not all of them. The top ten clones hold 0.99% of a sample with about 80,000 clones, approximately 93% of them seen once. Sequences were derived from peripheral blood, sampled in the second trimester of pregnancy. This chain links TRBV28 with TRBJ1-5, with D possibly TRBD1 on 5 matching bases. This TCR derives from a female donor in good health, enrolled as a control in a pregnancy study. CDR3 loop: CASSFRVHQPQHF. CDR3 in DNA: TGTGCCAGCAGTTTCAGGGTACATCAGCCCCAGCATTTT.